These T cell receptor beta chains were read from a single sample in a study of T cells in Graves' hyperthyroidism and ophthalmopathy. TCRdb called the multiplex PCR reads again in MiXCR, with one record for every CDR3 protein. The sample lists some 510,000 distinct CDR3 sequences; around 21% were seen once. Sequences were obtained from blood. Receptors were obtained from a man between 18 and 35 years old with Graves' hyperthyroidism. Each CDR3 is given without its conserved first and last residue.

TRBV11-2 ASSLGQGSYT
TRBV11-2 ASSLEGTGVYEQY
TRBV7-9 ASTLDRGITQY
TRBV6-1 ASRLGQGIYEQY
TRBV11-1 ASSFAYKDRANTEAF
TRBV18 ASSGRDYIYEQY
TRBV15 ATSFGGAYEQY
TRBV2 ASSVGTGVTGELF
TRBV30 AWSQAGELF
TRBV30 AWSRPDTIY